This entry describes one T cell receptor (beta chain). Per the original methods: Estimation of nucleated cell counts relied on the amplification of reference gene primers. Data came from immunoSEQ multiplex PCR; TCRdb stores just in-frame clones and leaves some out. V and J calls plus clone size are reproduced from that table; the DNA served to infer D and trimming. Altogether more than 90,000 clones are present, 65% to 85% being singletons, with the ten largest covering nearly 0.85%. This sample is part of a study of blood T cell repertoires in COVID-19. The V gene's germline CDR1 is SGHNT and CDR2 YENEEA. CDR3 length: 15 amino acids. V was clipped by 1 base and J by 4 bases; unmatched bases: 3.

The source material was peripheral blood. The genes are TRBV11-3 and TRBJ2-2; 7 bases map to TRBD2. This receptor was obtained from a woman aged 70-85 years with acute or convalescent COVID-19. Here the CDR3 reads CASSLGREFTGELFF. The CDR3 region has the DNA TGTGCCAGCAGCTTAGGGCGGGAGTTCACCGGGGAGCTGTTTTTT.